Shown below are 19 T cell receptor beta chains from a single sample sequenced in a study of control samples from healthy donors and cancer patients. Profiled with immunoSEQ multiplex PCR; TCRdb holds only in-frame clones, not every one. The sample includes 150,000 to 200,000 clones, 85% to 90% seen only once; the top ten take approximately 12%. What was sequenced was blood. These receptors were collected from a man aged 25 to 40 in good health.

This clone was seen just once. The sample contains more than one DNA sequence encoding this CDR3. This CDR3 reads CASSLGTSGYEQYF. In nucleotides, the CDR3 is TGTGCCAGCAGCTTAGGGACGTCGGGCTACGAGCAGTACTTC. This chain connects TRBV11-2 to TRBJ2-7; unclear D gene. The germline V gene has CDR1 SGHAT and CDR2 FQNNGV. V dropped 1 base and J dropped 3 bases, with 10 bases sitting between them. The CDR3 length is 14 residues. The full variable domain, rest sourced from reference TRBV11-2 and TRBJ2-7, is EAGVAQSPRYKIIEKRQSVAFWCNPISGHATLYWYQQILGQGPKLLIQFQNNGVVDDSQLPKDRFSAERLKGVDSTLKIQPAKLEDSAVYLCASSLGTSGYEQYFGPGTRLTVT.

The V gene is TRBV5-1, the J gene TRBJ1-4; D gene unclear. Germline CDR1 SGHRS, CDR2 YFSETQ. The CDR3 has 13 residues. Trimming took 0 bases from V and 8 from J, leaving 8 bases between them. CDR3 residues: CASSLGVREKLFF. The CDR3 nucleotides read TGCGCCAGCAGCTTGGGCGTCAGGGAAAAACTGTTTTTT.

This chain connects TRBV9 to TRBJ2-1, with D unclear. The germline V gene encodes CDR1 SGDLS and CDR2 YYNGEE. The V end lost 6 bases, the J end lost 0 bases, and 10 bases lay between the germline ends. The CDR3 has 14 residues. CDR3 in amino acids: CASKGDSSYNEQFF. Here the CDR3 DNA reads TGTGCCAGCAAGGGTGATAGCTCCTACAATGAGCAGTTCTTC. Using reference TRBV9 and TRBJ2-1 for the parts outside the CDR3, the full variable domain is DSGVTQTPKHLITATGQRVTLRCSPRSGDLSVYWYQQSLDQGLQFLIQYYNGEERAKGNILERFSAQQFPDLHSELNLSSLELGDSALYFCASKGDSSYNEQFFGPGTRLTVL.

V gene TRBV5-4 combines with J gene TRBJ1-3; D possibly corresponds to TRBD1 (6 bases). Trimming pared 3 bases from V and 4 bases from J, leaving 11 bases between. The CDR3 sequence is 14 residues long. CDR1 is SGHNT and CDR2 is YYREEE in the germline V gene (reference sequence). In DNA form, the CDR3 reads TGTGCCAGCAGCTCCGGAAGGGGGGGAAACACCATATATTTT. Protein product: CASSSGRGGNTIYF. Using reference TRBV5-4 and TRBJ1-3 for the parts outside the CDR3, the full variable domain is ETGVTQSPTHLIKTRGQQVTLRCSSQSGHNTVSWYQQALGQGPQFIFQYYREEENGRGNFPPRFSGLQFPNYSSELNVNALELDDSALYLCASSSGRGGNTIYFGEGSWLTVV.

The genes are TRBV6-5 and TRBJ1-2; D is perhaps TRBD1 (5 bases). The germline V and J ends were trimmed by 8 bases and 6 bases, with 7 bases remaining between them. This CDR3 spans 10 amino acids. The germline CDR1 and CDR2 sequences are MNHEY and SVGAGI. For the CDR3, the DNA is TGTGCCAGCCGGGGGAATGGCTACACCTTC. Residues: CASRGNGYTF.

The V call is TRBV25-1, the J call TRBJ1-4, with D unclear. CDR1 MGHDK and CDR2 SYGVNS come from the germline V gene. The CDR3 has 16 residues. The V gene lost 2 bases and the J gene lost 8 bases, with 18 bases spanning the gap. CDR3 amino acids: CASSERAGLGREKLFF. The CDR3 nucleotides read TGTGCCAGCAGTGAAAGGGCTGGGTTGGGAAGGGAAAAACTGTTTTTT.

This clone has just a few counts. The CDR3 nucleotides are TGCAGCGTCCTGGGGCAGGGGACGGGGGAGCAGTACTTC. It is translated as CSVLGQGTGEQYF. This chain uses TRBV29-1 with TRBJ2-7, with D possibly matching TRBD1 (6 bases). The CDR3 has 13 residues. V lost 6 bases and J 7 bases, leaving 19 bases between the germline ends. The germline V gene has CDR1 SQVTM and CDR2 ANQGSEA.

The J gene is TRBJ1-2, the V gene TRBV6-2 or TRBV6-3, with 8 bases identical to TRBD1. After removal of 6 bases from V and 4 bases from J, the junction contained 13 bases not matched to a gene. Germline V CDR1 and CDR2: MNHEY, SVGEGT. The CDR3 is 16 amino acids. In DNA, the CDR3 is TGTGCCAGCAGCCCTCTCCCAGGGGGCGGGTCCTATGGCTACACCTTC. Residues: CASSPLPGGGSYGYTF.

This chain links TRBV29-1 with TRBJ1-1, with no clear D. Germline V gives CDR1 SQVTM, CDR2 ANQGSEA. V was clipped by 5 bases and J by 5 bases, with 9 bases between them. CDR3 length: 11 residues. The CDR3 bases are TGCAGCGTTTCAAGTTCTACTGAAGCTTTCTTT. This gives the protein CSVSSSTEAFF.

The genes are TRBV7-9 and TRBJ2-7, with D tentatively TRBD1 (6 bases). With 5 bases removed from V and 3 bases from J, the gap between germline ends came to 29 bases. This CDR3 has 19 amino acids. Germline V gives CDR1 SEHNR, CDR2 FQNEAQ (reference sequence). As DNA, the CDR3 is TGTGCCAGCAGCACACCCACTGGACAGTCATTATACTCCGGCTACGAGCAGTACTTC. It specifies CASSTPTGQSLYSGYEQYF.

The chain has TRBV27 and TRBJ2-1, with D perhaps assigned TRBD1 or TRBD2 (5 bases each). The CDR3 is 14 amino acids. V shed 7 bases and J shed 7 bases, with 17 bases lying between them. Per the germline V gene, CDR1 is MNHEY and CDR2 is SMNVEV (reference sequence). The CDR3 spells CASTRVGVKNEQFF. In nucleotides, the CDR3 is TGTGCCAGCACCCGGGTGGGGGTGAAGAATGAGCAGTTCTTC.

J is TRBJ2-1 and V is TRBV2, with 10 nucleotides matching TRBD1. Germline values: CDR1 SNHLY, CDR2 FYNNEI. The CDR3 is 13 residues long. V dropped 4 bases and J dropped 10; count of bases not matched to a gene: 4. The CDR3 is CASSVGQGGEQFF. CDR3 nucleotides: TGTGCCAGCAGTGTAGGACAGGGGGGCGAGCAGTTCTTC.

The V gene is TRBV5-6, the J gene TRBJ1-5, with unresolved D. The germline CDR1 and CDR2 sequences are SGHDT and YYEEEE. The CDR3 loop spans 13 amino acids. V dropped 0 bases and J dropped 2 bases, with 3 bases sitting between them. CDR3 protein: CASSLARNQPQHF. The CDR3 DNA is TGTGCCAGCAGCTTGGCACGCAATCAGCCCCAGCATTTT.

The chain's CDR3 is CASSPRDGRMFF. The CDR3 nucleotides are TGTGCCAGCAGCCCTCGTGATGGGAGGATGTTCTTC. The chain carries TRBV11-3 and TRBJ2-1; maybe TRBD2 (6 bases). Germline assignment: CDR1 SGHNT and CDR2 YENEEA. V shed 5 bases and J shed 15 bases, with 17 bases lying between them. The CDR3 runs to 12 residues.

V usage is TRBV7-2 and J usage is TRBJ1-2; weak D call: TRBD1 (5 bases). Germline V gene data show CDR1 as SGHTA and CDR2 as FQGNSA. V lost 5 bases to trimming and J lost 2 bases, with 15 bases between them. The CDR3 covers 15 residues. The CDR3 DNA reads TGTGCCAGCAGCCTGTTCACAGGCCAGAACTATGGCTACACCTTC. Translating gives CASSLFTGQNYGYTF.

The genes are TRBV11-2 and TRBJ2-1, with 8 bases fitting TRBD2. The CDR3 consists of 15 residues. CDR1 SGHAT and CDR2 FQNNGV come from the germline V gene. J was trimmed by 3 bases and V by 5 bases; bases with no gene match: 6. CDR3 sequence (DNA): TGTGCCAGCAGCCGGCTTAGCGGGATCTACAATGAGCAGTTCTTC. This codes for CASSRLSGIYNEQFF.

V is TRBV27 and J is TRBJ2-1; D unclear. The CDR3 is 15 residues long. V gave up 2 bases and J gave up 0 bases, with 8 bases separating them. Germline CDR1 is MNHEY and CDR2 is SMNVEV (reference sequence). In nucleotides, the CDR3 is TGTGCCAGCAGTTTAGCTTCCAGCTCCTACAATGAGCAGTTCTTC. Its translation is CASSLASSSYNEQFF.

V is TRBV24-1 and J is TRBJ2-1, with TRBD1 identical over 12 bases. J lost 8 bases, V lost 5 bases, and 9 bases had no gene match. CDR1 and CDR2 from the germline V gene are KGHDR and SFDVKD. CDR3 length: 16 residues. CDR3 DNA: TGTGCCACCAGTGGCCCGGGACAGGGGGCTTTCGATGAGCAGTTCTTC. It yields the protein CATSGPGQGAFDEQFF.

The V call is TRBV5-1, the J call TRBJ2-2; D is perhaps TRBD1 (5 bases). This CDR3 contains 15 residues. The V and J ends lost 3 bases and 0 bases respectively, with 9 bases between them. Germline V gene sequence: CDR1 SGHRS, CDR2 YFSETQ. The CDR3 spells CASSYDSPNTGELFF. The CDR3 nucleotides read TGCGCCAGCAGCTATGACAGCCCGAACACCGGGGAGCTGTTTTTT.